This T cell receptor (beta chain) is drawn from a study of T cells in Graves' hyperthyroidism and ophthalmopathy. The TCR beta CDR3 regions underwent amplification using RNA transcripts as the source. The TCR CDR3 was amplified in a first-round RT-PCR using the HTBI primer set. TCRdb recomputed calls from the multiplex PCR reads with MiXCR, one row per CDR3 protein. Among over 150,000 distinct CDR3 sequences listed, about 18% were seen once. Study observations and caveats: Blood also carried most thyroid clonotypes expanded above 0.001.

This clonotype was counted at least ten times. As yet, its antigen is unknown. V lost 6 bases and J lost 4; bases outside the gene matches: 2. Per germline, CDR1 SNHLY and CDR2 FYNNEI. This CDR3 contains 12 residues. This chain joins TRBV2 and TRBJ1-2; 7 bases line up with TRBD1. The sequence was obtained from a woman between 45 and 60 years old with Graves' hyperthyroidism. What was sequenced was blood. This chain's CDR3 is CASRRQGYGYTF. The CDR3 DNA follows: TGTGCCAGCAGAAGACAGGGCTATGGCTACACCTTC.